This TCR beta chain was sequenced during a study of CD8 T cells in ankylosing spondylitis (dated by TCRdb to 2016 to 2017). As for the study more broadly: The study profiled T cell receptor beta repertoires in healthy donors and ankylosing spondylitis patients to find disease-linked TCR variants. The whole study cohort included some 100 healthy donors and roughly 24 ankylosing spondylitis patients. Peripheral blood was sampled, and synovial fluid was also collected from ankylosing spondylitis patients.

The sequencer was an Illumina HiSeq 2500. Quantitative 5'-RACE with molecular barcodes was the method used to prepare the TCR beta libraries. The study's processing was this. A new computational method, built on a probabilistic model of VDJ rearrangement, was used to identify disease-linked TCR variants. Using fastp trimming at Q25 and MiXCR clonotype assembly, TCRdb reanalyzed the public sequencing data and kept in-frame beta chains. Rows matching on CDR3 protein sequence are summarized as one entry with the most common DNA and genes. Here the V and J calls rest on TCRdb's processing, not on the authors' analysis. In all, the sample holds about 360,000 distinct CDR3 sequences, and roughly 14% of those were seen once. The top ten clones comprise approximately 0.99% of the sample. Overall study outcomes, separate from this receptor: A TCR beta motif of 8 or 9 highly homologous amino acid variants appeared characteristic of blood from ankylosing spondylitis patients. The disease-linked clones were reported to be significantly enriched in matched synovial fluid samples from ankylosing spondylitis patients. Some of the motif variants had been reported before in the synovial fluid and blood of reactive arthritis patients, a finding that suggests common disease-initiation mechanisms. In peripheral blood, the disease-linked clones were found at relatively low frequencies and had a CD8+ phenotype.

This clonotype came up many times. Its binding antigen is unknown. Base qualities were left out, and no much larger clone turns up one base away. What was sequenced was blood, either unsorted or a sorted T cell fraction (not recorded which). The sequence was collected from a male donor with ankylosing spondylitis or in good health (not recorded which).

The nucleotide sequence is TGCGCCAGCAGCCCCGGACTAGCGGGAGGAGAAAACATTCAGTACTTC. It codes for CASSPGLAGGENIQYF. The rearranged segments are TRBV4-1 and TRBJ2-4; 14 nucleotides in the junction match TRBD2. From a lookup of the germline V gene, CDR1 and CDR2 are MGHRA and YSYEKL. V trim: 4 bases; J trim: 5 bases; unmatched bases: 4. The CDR3 starts with the cysteine, ends with the phenylalanine, and has 16 residues. Only the CDR3 portion is preserved as DNA: 48 bases, with reading frame beginning at the first base.